The rows below give T cell receptor beta chains drawn from one sample of a study of OX40 agonist ivuxolimab in advanced cancers. The protocol was immunoSEQ multiplex PCR, while the TCRdb copy is restricted to in-frame clones and leaves out a portion. Here the sample spans 30,000 or so clones, more than 70% being singletons. Here the sequenced sample was CD4+ or CD8+ T cells sorted from blood, taken in a trial of the OX40 agonist ivuxolimab. Receptors originate from an adult with an advanced solid tumor such as melanoma, head and neck, liver or kidney cancer. The CDR3 runs from the conserved cysteine through the conserved F or W. Fields, in order: J gene, clone size, V gene, D gene, CDR3 protein, CDR3 DNA. D genes are given only for firm matches. For some rows the clone size is stated as once, few or many, or as a class when expanded; others skip it.

J: TRBJ2-5
size: NA
V: TRBV7-9
D: NA
CDR3: CASSYESRSETQYF
DNA: TGTGCCAGCAGCTATGAATCTAGGTCGGAGACCCAGTACTTC

J: TRBJ2-3
size: NA
V: TRBV28
D: TRBD1
CDR3: CASSLGQGATDTQYF
DNA: TGTGCCAGCAGTTTGGGACAGGGTGCCACAGATACGCAGTATTTT

J: TRBJ2-1
size: once
V: TRBV27
D: TRBD2
CDR3: CASSLSPSGLLEQFF
DNA: TGTGCCAGCAGTTTATCTCCTAGCGGGTTATTAGAGCAGTTCTTC

J: TRBJ1-3
size: NA
V: TRBV19
D: NA
CDR3: CASSPPVGTRPPVDTIYF
DNA: TGTGCCAGTAGTCCCCCGGTGGGAACAAGACCGCCAGTGGACACCATATATTTT

J: TRBJ2-3
size: NA
V: TRBV4-1
D: TRBD2
CDR3: CASRGLATSSDTQYF
DNA: TGCGCCAGTAGGGGACTAGCGACGAGTTCAGATACGCAGTATTTT

J: TRBJ2-3
size: NA
V: TRBV11-2
D: NA
CDR3: CASRRLLVSTDTQYF
DNA: TGTGCCAGCAGACGACTTTTAGTTAGCACAGATACGCAGTATTTT

J: TRBJ2-1
size: NA
V: TRBV9
D: NA
CDR3: CASSEWTDNEQFF
DNA: TGTGCCAGCAGCGAATGGACCGACAATGAGCAGTTCTTC

J: TRBJ2-3
size: NA
V: TRBV6-1
D: TRBD2
CDR3: CASSEGLAGSWGNTDTQYF
DNA: TGTGCCAGCAGTGAGGGACTAGCGGGCTCGTGGGGCAACACAGATACGCAGTATTTT

J: TRBJ1-3
size: NA
V: TRBV27
D: NA
CDR3: CASSLTASGNTIYF
DNA: TGTGCCAGCAGTTTGACCGCCTCTGGAAACACCATATATTTT

J: TRBJ2-7
size: NA
V: TRBV11-2
D: TRBD1
CDR3: CASSQGTGRHYEQYF
DNA: TGTGCCAGCAGCCAGGGGACAGGGAGACACTACGAGCAGTACTTC

J: TRBJ2-7
size: few
V: TRBV27
D: NA
CDR3: CASSPYSGAPYEQYF
DNA: TGTGCCAGCAGTCCTTATAGCGGAGCCCCCTACGAGCAGTACTTC

J: TRBJ2-7
size: NA
V: TRBV28
D: NA
CDR3: CASSGTYEQYF
DNA: TGTGCCAGCAGTGGTACCTACGAGCAGTACTTC

J: TRBJ2-1
size: NA
V: TRBV15
D: NA
CDR3: CATSRDPLEQFF
DNA: TGTGCCACCAGCAGAGATCCCCTTGAGCAGTTCTTC

J: TRBJ2-1
size: NA
V: TRBV6-5
D: TRBD1
CDR3: CASSYSTGGIRNEQFF
DNA: TGTGCCAGCAGTTACTCGACAGGGGGCATACGCAATGAGCAGTTCTTC

J: TRBJ1-1
size: NA
V: TRBV2
D: NA
CDR3: CASSQLTGTPEAFF
DNA: TGTGCCAGCAGTCAATTAACAGGGACCCCTGAAGCTTTCTTT

J: TRBJ2-1
size: NA
V: TRBV6-5
D: TRBD2
CDR3: CASSYPGLAGGIEQFF
DNA: TGTGCCAGCAGTTACCCGGGACTAGCGGGAGGCATTGAGCAGTTCTTC

J: TRBJ2-7
size: NA
V: TRBV19
D: TRBD1
CDR3: CATQPTGGLYEQYF
DNA: TGTGCCACGCAGCCAACAGGGGGCCTTTACGAGCAGTACTTC

J: TRBJ2-1
size: NA
V: TRBV4-2
D: NA
CDR3: CASSLTALNEQFF
DNA: TGTGCCAGCTCTCTAACGGCGTTGAATGAGCAGTTCTTC

J: TRBJ2-1
size: NA
V: TRBV5-6
D: NA
CDR3: CASSSYLYNEQFF
DNA: TGTGCCAGCAGCAGCTATCTGTACAATGAGCAGTTCTTC

J: TRBJ2-1
size: NA
V: TRBV15
D: NA
CDR3: CATSRDLSGRDEQFF
DNA: TGTGCCACCAGCAGAGATCTGTCGGGCAGGGACGAGCAGTTCTTC

J: TRBJ2-7
size: NA
V: TRBV15
D: NA
CDR3: CATSPNPGSSYEQYF
DNA: TGTGCCACCAGCCCCAACCCAGGGTCTTCCTACGAGCAGTACTTC

J: TRBJ1-4
size: once
V: TRBV7-6
D: TRBD1
CDR3: CASSRTGPSNEKLFF
DNA: TGTGCCAGCAGCCGGACAGGGCCCTCTAATGAAAAACTGTTTTTT

J: TRBJ2-2
size: NA
V: TRBV9
D: TRBD1
CDR3: CASSVAGGTGNTGELFF
DNA: TGTGCCAGCAGCGTAGCCGGCGGGACAGGGAACACCGGGGAGCTGTTTTTT

J: TRBJ2-2
size: NA
V: TRBV28
D: NA
CDR3: CASERDTGELFF
DNA: TGTGCCAGCGAGAGAGACACCGGGGAGCTGTTTTTT

J: TRBJ2-2
size: NA
V: TRBV25-1
D: NA
CDR3: CASGWGTGELFF
DNA: TGTGCCAGCGGGTGGGGTACCGGGGAGCTGTTTTTT

J: TRBJ2-3
size: NA
V: TRBV6-1
D: NA
CDR3: CASSDAPGLFFTDTQYF
DNA: TGTGCCAGCAGTGACGCCCCGGGACTTTTTTTCACAGATACGCAGTATTTT

J: TRBJ2-2
size: once
V: TRBV27
D: TRBD2
CDR3: CASSVSSGGLGANTGELFF
DNA: TGTGCCAGCAGTGTCTCTAGCGGGGGATTGGGCGCGAACACCGGGGAGCTGTTTTTT

J: TRBJ2-1
size: NA
V: TRBV5-6
D: NA
CDR3: CASRRERYNEQFF
DNA: TGTGCCAGCCGGAGAGAACGTTACAATGAGCAGTTCTTC

J: TRBJ2-2
size: NA
V: TRBV19
D: NA
CDR3: CASSFRIGELFF
DNA: TGTGCCAGTAGTTTCCGCATCGGGGAGCTGTTTTTT

J: TRBJ2-5
size: NA
V: TRBV9
D: NA
CDR3: CASSVGGKLDIEETQYF
DNA: TGTGCCAGCAGCGTAGGGGGGAAGTTGGACATAGAAGAGACCCAGTACTTC

J: TRBJ2-2
size: NA
V: TRBV2
D: NA
CDR3: CASSAGSSNTGELFF
DNA: TGTGCCAGCAGTGCTGGCTCCTCGAACACCGGGGAGCTGTTTTTT

J: TRBJ1-1
size: NA
V: TRBV28
D: NA
CDR3: CASSLPSGTEAFF
DNA: TGTGCCAGCAGTTTACCATCGGGGACTGAAGCTTTCTTT

J: TRBJ2-7
size: NA
V: TRBV28
D: NA
CDR3: CASSEIYEQYF
DNA: TGTGCCAGCAGTGAGATTTACGAGCAGTACTTC

J: TRBJ1-1
size: NA
V: TRBV28
D: NA
CDR3: CASSFMGSGTEAFF
DNA: TGTGCCAGCAGTTTCATGGGGTCCGGGACTGAAGCTTTCTTT

J: TRBJ1-2
size: NA
V: TRBV9
D: TRBD1
CDR3: CASSSAGQANYGYTF
DNA: TGTGCCAGCAGCTCCGCGGGACAGGCTAACTATGGCTACACCTTC

J: TRBJ2-7
size: NA
V: TRBV5-6
D: NA
CDR3: CASSFNPSYEQYF
DNA: TGTGCCAGCAGTTTTAACCCAAGTTACGAGCAGTACTTC

J: TRBJ2-1
size: NA
V: TRBV5-6
D: NA
CDR3: CASRNSMDEQFF
DNA: TGTGCCAGCAGGAATAGTATGGATGAGCAGTTCTTC

J: TRBJ1-6
size: NA
V: TRBV9
D: NA
CDR3: CASSVDGRQNSPLHF
DNA: TGTGCCAGCAGCGTAGATGGCCGACAGAATTCACCCCTCCACTTT

J: TRBJ1-5
size: NA
V: TRBV5-4
D: NA
CDR3: CASSLGLGQPQHF
DNA: TGTGCCAGCAGCTTGGGTTTAGGTCAGCCCCAGCATTTT

J: TRBJ1-2
size: NA
V: TRBV5-6
D: NA
CDR3: CASSFGNYGYTF
DNA: TGTGCCAGCAGCTTTGGCAATTATGGCTACACCTTC

J: TRBJ2-7
size: NA
V: TRBV2
D: NA
CDR3: CASSGNWADEQYF
DNA: TGTGCCAGCAGTGGGAATTGGGCGGACGAGCAGTACTTC

J: TRBJ2-2
size: NA
V: TRBV28
D: NA
CDR3: CASSLAPGDVGELFF
DNA: TGTGCCAGCAGTTTAGCCCCAGGGGATGTCGGGGAGCTGTTTTTT

J: TRBJ2-2
size: NA
V: TRBV5-1
D: TRBD1
CDR3: CASSLTGANTGELFF
DNA: TGCGCCAGCAGCTTGACAGGGGCAAACACCGGGGAGCTGTTTTTT

J: TRBJ2-7
size: NA
V: TRBV7-9
D: NA
CDR3: CASSQGGLLLYEQYF
DNA: TGTGCCAGCAGCCAGGGGGGGCTCCTCTTATACGAGCAGTACTTC

J: TRBJ2-7
size: NA
V: TRBV28
D: NA
CDR3: CASSSLRGGLLFEQYF
DNA: TGTGCCAGCAGTTCTCTGAGGGGGGGTCTCCTTTTCGAGCAGTACTTC

J: TRBJ2-7
size: NA
V: TRBV5-5
D: NA
CDR3: CASSLQGNPLYEQYF
DNA: TGTGCCAGCAGCTTGCAGGGTAACCCTCTCTACGAGCAGTACTTC

J: TRBJ1-5
size: NA
V: TRBV7-9
D: NA
CDR3: CASSTGGNQPQHF
DNA: TGTGCCAGCAGTACCGGGGGGAATCAGCCCCAGCATTTT

J: TRBJ1-4
size: NA
V: TRBV4-2
D: NA
CDR3: CASSQEVGGTPDEKLFF
DNA: TGTGCCAGCAGCCAAGAAGTCGGCGGGACTCCAGATGAAAAACTGTTTTTT

J: TRBJ2-1
size: NA
V: TRBV9
D: NA
CDR3: CASRRDGSSYNEQFF
DNA: TGTGCCAGCAGGCGGGACGGGAGCTCCTACAATGAGCAGTTCTTC

J: TRBJ2-1
size: few
V: TRBV4-1
D: TRBD2
CDR3: CASSLGLVGEQFF
DNA: TGCGCCAGCAGCCTGGGACTAGTTGGTGAGCAGTTCTTC

J: TRBJ2-7
size: NA
V: TRBV27
D: TRBD2
CDR3: CASSWTSGGYEQYF
DNA: TGTGCCAGCAGTTGGACTAGCGGGGGATACGAGCAGTACTTC